The sequence of this T cell receptor beta chain was determined in a study of shared clonotypes between healthy human individuals. Notes on the study in general: Against clonotypes common to all four donors, non-shared ones had lower generation probabilities.

Assay: immunoSEQ multiplex PCR; the TCRdb copy retains only in-frame clones and omits some. The sample contains under 1,100,000 clones, roughly 80% of which appear only once. CDR1 and CDR2 from the germline V gene are SGHAT and FQNNGV. The CDR3 consists of 15 residues. As concerns this clone: Its antigen is undetermined.

This sequence joins TRBV11-2 and TRBJ2-5; 11 bases align to TRBD2. The DNA end is a closer match to TRBJ2-7, so the J assignment may be wrong. The sequenced material came from memory CD4+ T cells sorted from blood. This sample's subset: CD45RA-negative fraction. The clonotype originates from a young man in good health. The CDR3 sequence is CASSLTSGEYYEQYF. CDR3 nucleotides: TGTGCCAGCAGTCTGACTAGCGGGGAATACTACGAGCAGTACTTC.